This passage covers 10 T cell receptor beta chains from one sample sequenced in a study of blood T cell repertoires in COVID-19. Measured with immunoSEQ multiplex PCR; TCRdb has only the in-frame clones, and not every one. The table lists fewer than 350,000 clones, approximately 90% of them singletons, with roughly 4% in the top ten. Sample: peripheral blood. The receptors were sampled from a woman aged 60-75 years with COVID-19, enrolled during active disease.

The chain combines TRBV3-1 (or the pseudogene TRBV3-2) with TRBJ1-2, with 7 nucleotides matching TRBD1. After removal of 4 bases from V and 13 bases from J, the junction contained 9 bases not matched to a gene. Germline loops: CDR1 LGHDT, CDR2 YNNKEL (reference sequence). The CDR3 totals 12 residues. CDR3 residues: CASSLWTGVFTF. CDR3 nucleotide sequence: TGTGCCAGCAGCCTATGGACAGGCGTATTCACCTTC.

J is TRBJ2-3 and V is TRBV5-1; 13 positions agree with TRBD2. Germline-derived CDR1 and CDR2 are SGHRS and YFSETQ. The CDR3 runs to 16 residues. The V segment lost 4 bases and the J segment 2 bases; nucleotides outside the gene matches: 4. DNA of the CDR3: TGCGCCAGCAGCCCGGGGACTAGCGGGAACACAGATACGCAGTATTTT. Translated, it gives CASSPGTSGNTDTQYF.

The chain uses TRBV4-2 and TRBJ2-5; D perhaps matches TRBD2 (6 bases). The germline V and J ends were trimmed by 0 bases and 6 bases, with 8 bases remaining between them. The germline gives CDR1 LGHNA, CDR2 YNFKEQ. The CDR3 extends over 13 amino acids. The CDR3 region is CASSQEAGQTQYF. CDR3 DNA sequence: TGTGCCAGCAGCCAAGAGGCGGGGCAGACCCAGTACTTC.

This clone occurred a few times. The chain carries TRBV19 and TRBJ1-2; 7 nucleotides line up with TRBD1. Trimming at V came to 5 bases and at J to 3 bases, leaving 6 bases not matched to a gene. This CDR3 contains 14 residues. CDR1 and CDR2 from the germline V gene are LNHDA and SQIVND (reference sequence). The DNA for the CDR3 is TGTGCCAGTAGTGTTACAGGGGTGGACTATGGCTACACCTTC. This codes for CASSVTGVDYGYTF.

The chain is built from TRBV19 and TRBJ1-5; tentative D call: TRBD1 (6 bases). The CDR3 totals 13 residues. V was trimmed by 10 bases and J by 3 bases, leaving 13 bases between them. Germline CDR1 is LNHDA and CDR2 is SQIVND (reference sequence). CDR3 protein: CATRNRDNQPQHF. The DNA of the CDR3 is TGTGCCACCCGAAACAGGGACAATCAGCCCCAGCATTTT. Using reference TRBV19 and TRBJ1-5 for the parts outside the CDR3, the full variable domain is DGGITQSPKYLFRKEGQNVTLSCEQNLNHDAMYWYRQDPGQGLRLIYYSQIVNDFQKGDIAEGYSVSREKKESFPLTVTSAQKNPTAFYLCATRNRDNQPQHFGDGTRLSIL.

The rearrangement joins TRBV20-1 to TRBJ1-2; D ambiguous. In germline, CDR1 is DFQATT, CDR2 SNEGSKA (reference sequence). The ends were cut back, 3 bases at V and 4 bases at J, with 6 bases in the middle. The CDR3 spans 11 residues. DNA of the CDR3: TGCAGTGCTAGTGAGGCCTATGGCTACACCTTC. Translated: CSASEAYGYTF.

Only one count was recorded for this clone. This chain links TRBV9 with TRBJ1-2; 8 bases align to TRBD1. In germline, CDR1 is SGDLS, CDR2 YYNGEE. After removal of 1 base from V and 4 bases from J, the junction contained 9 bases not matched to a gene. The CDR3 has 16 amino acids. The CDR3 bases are TGTGCCAGCAGCGTAAGCTCGGGACAGGCCCTCTATGGCTACACCTTC. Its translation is CASSVSSGQALYGYTF.

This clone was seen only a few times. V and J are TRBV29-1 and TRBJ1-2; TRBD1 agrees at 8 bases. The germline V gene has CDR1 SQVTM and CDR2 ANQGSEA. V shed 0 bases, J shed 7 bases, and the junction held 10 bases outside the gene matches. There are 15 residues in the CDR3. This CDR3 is CSVEEGTGGGGGYTF. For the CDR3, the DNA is TGCAGCGTTGAAGAGGGAACAGGGGGTGGTGGTGGCTACACCTTC.

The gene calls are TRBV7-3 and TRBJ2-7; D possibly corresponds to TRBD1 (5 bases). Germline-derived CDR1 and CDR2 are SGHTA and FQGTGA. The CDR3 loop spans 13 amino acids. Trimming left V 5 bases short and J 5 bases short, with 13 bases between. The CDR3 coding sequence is TGTGCCAGCAGCGACAAAGGGGTGGACGAGCAGTACTTC. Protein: CASSDKGVDEQYF.

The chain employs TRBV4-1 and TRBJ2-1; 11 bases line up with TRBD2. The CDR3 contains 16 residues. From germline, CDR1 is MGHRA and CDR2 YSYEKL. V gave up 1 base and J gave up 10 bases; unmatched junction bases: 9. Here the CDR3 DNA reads TGCGCCAGCAGCCAAGCTTTTAGCGGGGGGGCAGGGGAGCAGTTCTTC. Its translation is CASSQAFSGGAGEQFF.